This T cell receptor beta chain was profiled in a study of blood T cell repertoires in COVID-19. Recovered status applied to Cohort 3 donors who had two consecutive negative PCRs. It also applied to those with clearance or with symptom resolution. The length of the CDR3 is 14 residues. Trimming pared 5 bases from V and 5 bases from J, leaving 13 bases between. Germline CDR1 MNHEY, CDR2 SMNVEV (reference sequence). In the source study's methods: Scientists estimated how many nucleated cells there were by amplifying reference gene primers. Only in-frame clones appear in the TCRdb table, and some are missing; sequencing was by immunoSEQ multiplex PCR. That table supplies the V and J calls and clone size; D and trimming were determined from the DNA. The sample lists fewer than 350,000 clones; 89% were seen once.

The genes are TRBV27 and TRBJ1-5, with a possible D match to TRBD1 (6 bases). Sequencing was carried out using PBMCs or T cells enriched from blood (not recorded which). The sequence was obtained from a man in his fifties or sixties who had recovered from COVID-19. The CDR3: CASSSKDSYQPQHF. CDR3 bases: TGTGCCAGCAGTAGTAAGGACAGTTATCAGCCCCAGCATTTT.